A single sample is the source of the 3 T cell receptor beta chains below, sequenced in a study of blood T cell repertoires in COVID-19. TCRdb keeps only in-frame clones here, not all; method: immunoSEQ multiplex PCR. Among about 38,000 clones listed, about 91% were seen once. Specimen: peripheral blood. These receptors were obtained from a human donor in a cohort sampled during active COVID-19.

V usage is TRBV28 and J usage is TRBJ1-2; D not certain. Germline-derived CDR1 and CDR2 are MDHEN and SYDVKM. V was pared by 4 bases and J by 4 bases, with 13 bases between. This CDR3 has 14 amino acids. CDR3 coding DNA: TGTGCCAGCAGTTCCCCCCGTAATCTCTATGGCTACACCTTC. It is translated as CASSSPRNLYGYTF.

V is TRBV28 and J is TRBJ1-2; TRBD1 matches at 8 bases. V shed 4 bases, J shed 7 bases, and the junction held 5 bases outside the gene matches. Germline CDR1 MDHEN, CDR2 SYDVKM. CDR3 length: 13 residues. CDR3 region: CASSSQGAGGYTF. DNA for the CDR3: TGTGCCAGCAGTTCGCAGGGGGCAGGTGGCTACACCTTC.

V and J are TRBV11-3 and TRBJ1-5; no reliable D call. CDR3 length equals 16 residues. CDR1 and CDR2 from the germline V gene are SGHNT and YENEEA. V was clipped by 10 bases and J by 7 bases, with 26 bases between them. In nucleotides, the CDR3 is TGTGCCACCCGGCGTTTAGAACCACATAGAGGCCAGCCCCAGCATTTT. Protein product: CATRRLEPHRGQPQHF.